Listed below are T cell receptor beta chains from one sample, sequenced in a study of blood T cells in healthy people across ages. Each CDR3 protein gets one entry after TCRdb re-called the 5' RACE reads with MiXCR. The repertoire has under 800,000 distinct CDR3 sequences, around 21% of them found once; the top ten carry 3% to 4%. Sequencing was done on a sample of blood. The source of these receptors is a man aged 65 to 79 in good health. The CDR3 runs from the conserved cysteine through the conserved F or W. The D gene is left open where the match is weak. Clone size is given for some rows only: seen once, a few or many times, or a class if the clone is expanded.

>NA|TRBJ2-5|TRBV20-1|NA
TGCAGTGCTAGACTCCCGGCCAGCCTCGTCGAGACCCAGTACTTC
CSARLPASLVETQYF
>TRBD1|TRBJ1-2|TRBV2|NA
TGTGCCAGCAGTAACAGGGGCCGAGCTAACTATGGCTACACCTTC
CASSNRGRANYGYTF
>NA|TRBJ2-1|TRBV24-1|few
TGTGCCACGGGGACTCGTGGTGAGCAGTTCTTC
CATGTRGEQFF
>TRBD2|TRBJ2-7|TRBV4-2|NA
TGTGCCAGCAGCCAAGAGCCCGCTAGCGGCTACGAGCAGTACTTC
CASSQEPASGYEQYF
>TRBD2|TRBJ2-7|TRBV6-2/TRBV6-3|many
TGTGCCAGCAGTCAGACTAGCGGGAAGGACGAGCAGTACTTC
CASSQTSGKDEQYF
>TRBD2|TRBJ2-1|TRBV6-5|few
TGTGCCAGCAGTTCCACTAGCGGGGTTTACAATGAGCAGTTCTTC
CASSSTSGVYNEQFF
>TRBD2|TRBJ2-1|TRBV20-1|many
TGCAGTGCTAAAGGACTAGCGGGTGATTGGAATGAGCAGTTCTTC
CSAKGLAGDWNEQFF
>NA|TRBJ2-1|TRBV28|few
TGTGCCAGCATAGACGGGGCCTCCTACAATGAGCAGTTCTTC
CASIDGASYNEQFF
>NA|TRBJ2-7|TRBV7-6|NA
TGTGCCAGCAGCTTAGCCGAGAATTACGAGCAGTACTTC
CASSLAENYEQYF
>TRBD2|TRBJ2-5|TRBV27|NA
TGTGCCAGCAGTCCTCCGGGACTAGCGGTCCTGACCCAGTACTTC
CASSPPGLAVLTQYF
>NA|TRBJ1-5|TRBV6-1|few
TGTGCCAGCAGTGAAGCGCCCGGGAGCAATCAGCCCCAGCATTTT
CASSEAPGSNQPQHF